This TCR beta chain derives from a study of cytomegalovirus exposure and HLA in healthy donors. The PCR contained 60 Vbeta and 13 Jbeta primers. Sequencing was performed with immunoSEQ multiplex PCR; in TCRdb, only in-frame clones are kept and a portion is missing. This sample yields around 100,000 clones, of which less than 80% are seen a single time; 2.5% to 3.5% belongs to the top ten. With 2 bases removed from V and 1 base from J, the gap between germline ends came to 8 bases. Germline V CDR1 and CDR2: MNHEY, SVGAGI. CDR3 length: 14 residues. V is TRBV6-5 and J is TRBJ1-1; TRBD1 might be the D (5 bases). This sequence originates from a woman in her thirties or forties in good health and CMV-seronegative. The sample consisted of PBMCs. The CDR3 DNA reads as TGTGCCAGCAGTTACGGAACAGGGAACACTGAAGCTTTCTTT. Its translation is CASSYGTGNTEAFF.